This T cell receptor (beta chain) is drawn from a study of shared clonotypes between healthy human individuals. Only in-frame clones appear in the TCRdb table, and some are missing; sequencing was by immunoSEQ multiplex PCR. Here the sample spans hundreds of thousands of clones, roughly three quarters being singletons. Sequenced sample: PBMCs. This receptor was obtained from a woman between 40 and 50 years old in good health. Some clones in this sample may be carry-over from other donors' samples.

CDR3 sequence: CASSLTSGSRETQYF. CDR3 bases: TGTGCCAGCAGCTTGACTAGCGGGAGTAGAGAGACCCAGTACTTC. The genes are TRBV5-6 and TRBJ2-5; TRBD2 matches at 11 bases. Germline CDR1 reads SGHDT; CDR2 reads YYEEEE. The V and J ends lost 1 base and 4 bases, in that order; junction bases with no gene match: 3. This CDR3 has 15 residues.